This T cell receptor beta chain was captured in a study of blood T cell repertoires in COVID-19. Study summary: The samples span acute and convalescent COVID-19 from the United States, Italy and Spain.

Original processing notes: Counts of nucleated cells, estimated from reference gene primer amplification, were obtained. Using immunoSEQ multiplex PCR, the repertoire was profiled, and TCRdb retains in-frame clones only, with some absent. V, J and clone size are those of that table, while D and trimming were read from the DNA. Among around 240,000 clones listed, about nine tenths were seen once. Trimming shortened V by 1 base and J by 2 bases, and 8 bases separated the two germline ends. The germline V gene encodes CDR1 LNHDA and CDR2 SQIVND (reference sequence). The CDR3 is 15 residues long. Individuals aged roughly 18 to 95 years were recruited from 20 to 25 US areas. Cohort assignment relied on participant-reported clinical history.

Sequenced material: PBMCs or T cells enriched from blood (not recorded which). The chain recombines TRBV19 with TRBJ2-2, with D tentatively TRBD1 (6 bases). The receptor comes from a human donor in a cohort exposed to, infected with or recovered from COVID-19 (not recorded which). The donor label of this sample is uncertain. CDR3 DNA: TGTGCCAGTAGTATAGGGGACACCAACACCGGGGAGCTGTTTTTT. Translated: CASSIGDTNTGELFF.